The 20 T cell receptor beta chains given below trace back to one sample, sequenced in a study of cytomegalovirus exposure and HLA in healthy donors. The study ran its PCR with 60 Vbeta and 13 Jbeta primers. Repertoires were generated with immunoSEQ multiplex PCR, while TCRdb's copy carries only in-frame clones and drops some. The sample holds about 190,000 clones; more than 70% are singletons and the top ten take about 5%. The source material was PBMCs. All receptors come from a man aged 30 to 45 in good health and CMV-seropositive.

This chain connects TRBV13 to TRBJ1-2, with D maybe TRBD1 (6 bases). Germline CDR1 PRHDT, CDR2 FYEKMQ (reference sequence). Trimming took off 5 bases at V and 5 bases at J, with 12 bases between the two ends. The CDR3 spans 13 residues. Written as DNA, the CDR3 is TGTGCCAGCAGCGATCACAGGGAATATGGCTACACCTTC. This codes for CASSDHREYGYTF.

The V call is TRBV7-3, the J call TRBJ2-7; 9 bases are shared with TRBD1. The CDR3 runs 14 residues. V gave up 5 bases and J gave up 7 bases; unmatched junction bases: 9. Germline V gene lookup returns CDR1 SGHTA and CDR2 FQGTGA. The CDR3 spells CASSMGQGQGEQYF. The CDR3 DNA is TGTGCCAGCAGCATGGGACAGGGCCAGGGGGAGCAGTACTTC.

In this sample, this clone turned up a few times. The CDR3 nucleotides read TGTGCCAGCAGCTCCGGACTAGCGGGGAACACAGATACGCAGTATTTT. Protein product: CASSSGLAGNTDTQYF. V gene TRBV7-3 combines with J gene TRBJ2-3; TRBD2 agrees at 12 bases. V shed 4 bases, J shed 2 bases, and the junction held 4 bases outside the gene matches. In germline, CDR1 is SGHTA, CDR2 FQGTGA. The CDR3 length is 16 residues.

The rearrangement joins TRBV5-5 to TRBJ1-2; D perhaps matches TRBD1 (5 bases). From germline, CDR1 is SGHKS and CDR2 YYEKEE (reference sequence). The V end lost 4 bases, the J end lost 2 bases, and 15 bases lay between the germline ends. The CDR3 is 15 amino acids. CDR3 nucleotides: TGTGCCAGCAGCCCGAGGGGAGGGGACAACTATGGCTACACCTTC. The encoded protein is CASSPRGGDNYGYTF.

The rearrangement links TRBV4-3 to TRBJ1-2; perhaps TRBD1 as D (6 bases). Trimming took 3 bases from V and 6 from J, leaving 14 bases between them. The CDR3 is made up of 14 amino acids. The germline CDR1 and CDR2 sequences are LGHNA and YSLEER. CDR3 in DNA: TGCGCCAGCAGCCAGAGTACAGGGTTGAATGGCTACACCTTC. Its protein product is CASSQSTGLNGYTF.

The CDR3 spells CASMRHIGETQYF. DNA of the CDR3: TGTGCCAGCATGCGCCATATCGGGGAGACCCAGTACTTC. The chain employs TRBV2 and TRBJ2-5; D call uncertain. Germline V CDR1 and CDR2: SNHLY, FYNNEI. Between the trimmed V and J ends, which lost 7 bases and 5 bases, there was a span of 14 bases. This CDR3 region has 13 residues.

This clone was observed a single time. This rearrangement joins TRBV7-6 to TRBJ2-1, with D maybe TRBD2 (5 bases). The germline CDR1 and CDR2 sequences are SGHVS and FNYEAQ. CDR3 length equals 14 residues. V lost 3 bases and J lost 8, with 14 bases in between. The CDR3 nucleotides read TGTGCCAGCAGCTTTTCAGGACCGGAGGATGAGCAGTTCTTC. Translation: CASSFSGPEDEQFF.

The V gene is TRBV27, the J gene TRBJ2-7, with 8 bases lining up with TRBD1. The CDR3 runs 14 residues. Germline values: CDR1 MNHEY, CDR2 SMNVEV (reference sequence). The junction had 8 bases not matched to a gene; V was cut back by 4 bases and J by 6 bases. The chain's CDR3 is CASSSPTDRGEQYF. In nucleotides, the CDR3 is TGTGCCAGCAGTTCTCCGACCGACAGGGGCGAGCAGTACTTC.

The chain carries TRBV27 and TRBJ2-5, with TRBD2 matching 11 bases. Losses at the gene ends were 3 bases for V and 5 bases for J; bases not matched to a gene: 5. Germline CDR1 and CDR2: MNHEY and SMNVEV (reference sequence). The CDR3 spans 15 residues. The CDR3 region is CASSFSGGAAETQYF. DNA for the CDR3: TGTGCCAGCAGTTTTAGCGGGGGGGCCGCGGAGACCCAGTACTTC.

The table lists this clone with a count of one. The V and J genes are TRBV7-9 and TRBJ1-2, with D unclear. With 0 bases removed from V and 6 bases from J, the gap between germline ends came to 17 bases. CDR1 is SEHNR, CDR2 FQNEAQ, per germline (reference sequence). The CDR3 covers 16 residues. The CDR3 DNA follows: TGTGCCAGCAGCTTAGCGAGGGCCAACAGACTGGATGGCTACACCTTC. Its translation is CASSLARANRLDGYTF.

The genes are TRBV10-2 and TRBJ2-2, with 10 bases identical to TRBD2. The CDR3 extends over 17 amino acids. The junction had 16 bases not matched to a gene; V was cut back by 11 bases and J by 4 bases. Germline V gene sequence: CDR1 WSHSY, CDR2 SAAADI. The CDR3 loop is CAVPGSGGARGTGELFF. CDR3 sequence (DNA): TGCGCCGTTCCGGGGAGCGGGGGGGCCCGGGGCACCGGGGAGCTGTTTTTT.

The CDR3 region is CASTGGMYNSPLHF. In DNA form, the CDR3 reads TGTGCCAGCACTGGGGGGATGTATAATTCACCCCTCCACTTT. This chain connects TRBV6-6 to TRBJ1-6; a weak D match, TRBD1 (5 bases). The germline CDR1 and CDR2 sequences are MNHNY and SVGAGI (reference sequence). Trimming pared 7 bases from V and 4 bases from J, leaving 11 bases between. This CDR3 is built from 14 residues.

As to this clone: Other DNA sequences of this sample code for an identical CDR3. The CDR3 region is CASGLEGGTEAFF. The CDR3 DNA is TGTGCTAGTGGTTTAGAAGGGGGCACTGAAGCTTTCTTT. This chain uses TRBV12-5 with TRBJ1-1, with D tentatively TRBD1 (6 bases). V was trimmed by 3 bases and J by 4 bases, leaving 9 bases between them. CDR3 length: 13 residues. Germline V CDR1 and CDR2: LGHNT, FRNRAP.

CDR3 coding DNA: TGTGCCAGCAGTGAAGCCTTGACAGGGTTCAGCGAAAAACTGTTTTTT. Translated: CASSEALTGFSEKLFF. The chain uses TRBV2 and TRBJ1-4; TRBD1 aligns across 7 bases. In germline, CDR1 is SNHLY, CDR2 FYNNEI. The junction had 9 bases not matched to a gene; V was cut back by 0 bases and J by 8 bases. CDR3 length: 16 residues.

This clone showed up just a few times. This chain joins TRBV11-2 and TRBJ2-5; 7 bases agree with TRBD1. There are 15 residues in the CDR3. Trimming removed 5 bases from V and 1 base from J; junction bases left unmatched: 7. In germline, CDR1 is SGHAT, CDR2 FQNNGV. The CDR3 nucleotides read TGTGCCAGCAGCCTAATCGGGACAGTCCAAGAGACCCAGTACTTC. It yields the protein CASSLIGTVQETQYF.

This clone was counted between two and nine times. The chain uses TRBV7-9 and TRBJ2-7; 7 bases match TRBD1. Germline-derived CDR1 and CDR2 are SEHNR and FQNEAQ (reference sequence). Trimming at V came to 4 bases and at J to 4 bases, leaving 10 bases not matched to a gene. This CDR3 has 15 residues. CDR3 amino acids: CASSSGREQGYEQYF. The CDR3 DNA reads as TGTGCCAGCAGCTCCGGTCGTGAACAGGGGTACGAGCAGTACTTC.

The J gene is TRBJ2-7, the V gene TRBV4-2, with 7 nucleotides matching TRBD2. The J segment lost 5 bases and the V segment lost 4 bases, leaving 5 bases of the junction unmatched. Germline assignment: CDR1 LGHNA and CDR2 YNFKEQ. The length of the CDR3 is 13 residues. CDR3 bases: TGTGCCAGCAGCCCCCGACGGGGGGACGAGCAGTACTTC. It translates to CASSPRRGDEQYF.

The V gene is TRBV4-2, the J gene TRBJ1-2; a weak D match, TRBD1 (5 bases). CDR1 LGHNA and CDR2 YNFKEQ come from the germline V gene. CDR3 length equals 15 residues. V lost 0 bases and J 7 bases, leaving 15 bases between the germline ends. CDR3 residues: CASSQEAEGRSGYTF. The DNA for the CDR3 is TGTGCCAGCAGCCAAGAAGCCGAGGGGAGGTCTGGCTACACCTTC.

The J gene is TRBJ2-1, the V gene TRBV19, with a possible D match to TRBD2 (6 bases). The CDR3 has 14 residues. V shed 1 base and J shed 6 bases, with 10 bases lying between them. Germline loops: CDR1 LNHDA, CDR2 SQIVND (reference sequence). The CDR3 DNA is TGTGCCAGTAGTATAGCGGGAGCCTTCAATGAGCAGTTCTTC. It is translated as CASSIAGAFNEQFF.

This clone has only a few counts. The V gene is TRBV27, the J gene TRBJ1-4; 8 nucleotides align to TRBD1. J gave up 7 bases and V 6 bases, and 7 bases lay outside the gene matches. There are 14 residues in the CDR3. Per germline, CDR1 MNHEY and CDR2 SMNVEV (reference sequence). CDR3 amino acids: CASRPTGVGEKLFF. The CDR3 DNA sequence: TGTGCCAGCAGGCCGACAGGGGTGGGTGAAAAACTGTTTTTT.